This T cell receptor (beta chain) was captured in a study of blood T cell repertoires in COVID-19. About the study: The United States, Italy and Spain were the sources of the acute and convalescent COVID-19 samples. T cells, B-cell-depleted T cells, or PBMCs provided the cDNA or gDNA that served as material.

Germline assignment: CDR1 SQVTM and CDR2 ANQGSEA. This CDR3 spans 17 amino acids. After removal of 3 bases from V and 6 bases from J, the junction contained 13 bases not matched to a gene. In the authors' workflow: Cell counts per sample came from amplifying reference gene primers. TCRdb's table, derived via immunoSEQ multiplex PCR, lists solely in-frame clones and lacks some. The V and J calls and the clone size are those of that table, but D and trimming were determined from the DNA. Counted here are more than 35,000 clones, 75% to 90% occurring once; the ten biggest clones make up about 10%. Sequencing was carried out using peripheral blood. V gene TRBV29-1 combines with J gene TRBJ2-5, with 13 bases aligning to TRBD2. The origin of this receptor is a man aged 25-40 years with active or convalescent COVID-19. The CDR3 nucleotides read TGCAGCGTTGATAAAACTAGCGGGGGGGCCGTTAGGAAGACCCAGTACTTC. Translation: CSVDKTSGGAVRKTQYF. The full variable domain, in which reference TRBV29-1 and TRBJ2-5 provide the parts outside the CDR3, is SAVISQKPSRDICQRGTSLTIQCQVDSQVTMMFWYRQQPGQSLTLIATANQGSEATYESGFVIDKFPISRPNLTFSTLTVSNMSPEDSSIYLCSVDKTSGGAVRKTQYFGPGTRLLVL.